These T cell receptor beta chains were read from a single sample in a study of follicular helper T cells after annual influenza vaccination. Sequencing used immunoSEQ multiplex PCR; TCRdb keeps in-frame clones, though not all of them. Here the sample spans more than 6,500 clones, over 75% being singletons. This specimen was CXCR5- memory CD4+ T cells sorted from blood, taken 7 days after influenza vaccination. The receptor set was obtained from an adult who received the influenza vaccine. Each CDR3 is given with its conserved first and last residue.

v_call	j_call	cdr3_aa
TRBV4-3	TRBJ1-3	CASSRGNTGGSGNTIYF
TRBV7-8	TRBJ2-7	CASSSYGFGYEQYF
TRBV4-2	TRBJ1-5	CASSFVNQPQHF
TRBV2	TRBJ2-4	CASRGQGAGHIQYF
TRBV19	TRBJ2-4	CASSPRFGQKNIQYF
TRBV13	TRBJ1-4	CASSQGAGATNEKLFF
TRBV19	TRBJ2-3	CASSLGSFPDTQYF
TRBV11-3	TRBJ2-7	CASSRLGGGRYEQYF
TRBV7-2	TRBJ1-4	CASSLVLNAELFF
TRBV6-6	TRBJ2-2	CASSYSSFGELFF
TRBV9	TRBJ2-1	CASSTGTSGGAEQFF
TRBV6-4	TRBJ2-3	CASSPTSGGRTDTQYF
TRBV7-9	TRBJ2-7	CASSLIYYEQYF
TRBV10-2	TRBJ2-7	CASRDTLSYEQYF
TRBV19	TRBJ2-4	CASSIVRASGGTKNIQYF
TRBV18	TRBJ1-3	CASSQQQGALGNTIYF
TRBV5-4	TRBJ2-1	CASSLARVPYNEQFF
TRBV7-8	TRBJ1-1	CASSSSRARGKFTEAFF
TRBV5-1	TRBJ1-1	CASSPGAGRTEAFF
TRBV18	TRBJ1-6	CASSPAGSRSYNSPLHF
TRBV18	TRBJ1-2	CASSPLSPGNKYGYTF
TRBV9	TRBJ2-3	CASSVEPGASRDTQYF
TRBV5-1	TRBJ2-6	CASSKVPAASGANVLTF
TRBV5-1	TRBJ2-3	CASSPVGTGPDTQYF
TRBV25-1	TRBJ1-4	CASSAGQGLNEKLFF
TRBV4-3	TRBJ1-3	CASSQSSQGSSGNTIYF
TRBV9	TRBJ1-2	CASSGTNRYGYTF